This T cell receptor beta chain was captured in a study of blood T cell repertoires in COVID-19. Sequenced by immunoSEQ multiplex PCR; TCRdb stores in-frame clones only, minus some. The sample has 75,000 to 80,000 clones; 80% to 90% are singletons. The receptor was isolated from a woman aged 60-75 years with acute or convalescent COVID-19. What was sequenced was peripheral blood.

CDR3 in DNA: TGTGCCAGCAGCCTCCGGACAGGGGGTAATGAGGAGCCCCAGCATTTT. The encoded protein is CASSLRTGGNEEPQHF. The chain employs TRBV5-5 and TRBJ1-5; 10 positions agree with TRBD1. The V segment lost 4 bases and the J segment 8 bases; nucleotides outside the gene matches: 12. Germline loops: CDR1 SGHKS, CDR2 YYEKEE (reference sequence). The CDR3 contains 16 residues.